The 24 T cell receptor beta chains in this list originate from one sample, sequenced in a study of blood T cell repertoires in COVID-19. The method was immunoSEQ multiplex PCR; TCRdb's version includes in-frame clones alone and lacks a portion of them. The table records 200,000 to 250,000 clones, around 86% of them present only once. The sequenced sample consisted of peripheral blood. All receptors come from a man aged 80 or over with acute or convalescent COVID-19.

The gene calls are TRBV7-2 and TRBJ2-7; D is unclear. The CDR3 has 14 amino acids. From germline, CDR1 is SGHTA and CDR2 FQGNSA. Deletions cut 4 bases from V and 0 bases from J, with 10 bases between. CDR3 in amino acids: CASSSRLSSYEQYF. The CDR3 DNA is TGTGCCAGCAGCTCGAGACTGTCCTCCTACGAGCAGTACTTC.

The rearrangement uses TRBV28 and TRBJ2-5; TRBD2 matches 8 bases. J lost 7 bases, V lost 8 bases, and 9 bases had no gene match. The CDR3 contains 13 residues. CDR1 is MDHEN, CDR2 SYDVKM, per germline. This CDR3 reads CASRPGLVRTQYF. For the CDR3, the DNA is TGTGCCAGCCGACCGGGACTAGTAAGGACCCAGTACTTC. Full variable domain (missing parts from reference TRBV28 and TRBJ2-5): DVKVTQSSRYLVKRTGEKVFLECVQDMDHENMFWYRQDPGLGLRLIYFSYDVKMKEKGDIPEGYSVSREKKERFSLILESASTNQTSMYLCASRPGLVRTQYFGPGTRLLVL.

The chain is built from TRBV5-4 and TRBJ2-7; tentatively, D is TRBD2 (6 bases). The germline V gene encodes CDR1 SGHNT and CDR2 YYREEE (reference sequence). This CDR3 comprises 15 residues. The V and J ends lost 2 bases and 7 bases respectively, with 19 bases between them. Here the CDR3 reads CASSFSRTNGGEQYF. CDR3 sequence (DNA): TGTGCCAGCAGCTTTAGTCGGACAAACGGGGGTGAGCAGTACTTC.

The chain has TRBV7-9 and TRBJ2-2; possibly TRBD2 for D (6 bases). This CDR3 is built from 13 residues. Germline values: CDR1 SEHNR, CDR2 FQNEAQ (reference sequence). V gave up 4 bases and J gave up 3 bases, with 6 bases separating them. CDR3 DNA sequence: TGTGCCAGCAGCTGGGGGGACACCGGGGAGCTGTTTTTT. It encodes CASSWGDTGELFF.

This clone was counted a few times. The chain has TRBV6-5 and TRBJ1-2; 7 bases match TRBD1. Per germline, CDR1 MNHEY and CDR2 SVGAGI. This CDR3 spans 15 amino acids. V lost 7 bases to trimming and J lost 6 bases; unmatched junction nucleotides: 14. The CDR3 DNA is TGTGCCAGCACTTCACCGGGACAGAACTTGAATGGCTACACCTTC. This encodes CASTSPGQNLNGYTF.

The gene calls are TRBV5-1 and TRBJ1-1; D is perhaps TRBD1 (5 bases). CDR1 and CDR2 from the germline V gene are SGHRS and YFSETQ. The length of the CDR3 is 13 residues. V was trimmed by 7 bases and J by 1 base, leaving 11 bases between them. This CDR3 is CASGLDRNTEAFF. The DNA of the CDR3 is TGCGCCAGCGGCCTAGACAGGAACACTGAAGCTTTCTTT.

In this sample, this clone turned up once. The chain is built from TRBV7-9 and TRBJ1-3; a weak D match, TRBD1 (5 bases). Trimming shortened V by 1 base and J by 4 bases, and 8 bases separated the two germline ends. Germline V gene data show CDR1 as SEHNR and CDR2 as FQNEAQ (reference sequence). The CDR3 loop spans 14 amino acids. This CDR3 is CASSLVQGGNTIYF. In nucleotides, the CDR3 is TGTGCCAGCAGCTTAGTTCAGGGAGGAAACACCATATATTTT.

Only one count was recorded for this clone. This sequence joins TRBV27 and TRBJ1-3; D uncertain. The germline V gene has CDR1 MNHEY and CDR2 SMNVEV (reference sequence). Deletions cut 0 bases from V and 0 bases from J, with 9 bases between. The CDR3 has 16 amino acids. DNA of the CDR3: TGTGCCAGCAGTTTATCGGGCAGCTACTCTGGAAACACCATATATTTT. This gives the protein CASSLSGSYSGNTIYF.

The chain carries TRBV28 and TRBJ2-7; the D gene is possibly TRBD1 (5 bases). Trimming pared 3 bases from V and 6 bases from J, leaving 21 bases between. The CDR3 is 16 residues long. CDR1 is MDHEN and CDR2 is SYDVKM in the germline V gene. CDR3 loop: CASSFEQGLRLGEQYF. The CDR3 DNA sequence: TGTGCCAGCAGTTTTGAGCAGGGCCTCCGGTTAGGCGAGCAGTACTTC.

V is TRBV2 and J is TRBJ1-3; 11 nucleotides match TRBD1. CDR1 is SNHLY, CDR2 FYNNEI, per germline. V gave up 3 bases and J gave up 4 bases; unmatched junction bases: 2. This CDR3 is built from 15 residues. The CDR3 DNA sequence: TGTGCCAGCAGTGAGGACAGGGGGCAGGGAAACACCATATATTTT. Translating it yields CASSEDRGQGNTIYF.

The rearrangement joins TRBV19 to TRBJ1-5; the D gene is possibly TRBD1 (6 bases). Trimming shortened V by 5 bases and J by 7 bases, and 12 bases separated the two germline ends. CDR3 length: 13 residues. Looked up from germline, CDR1 is LNHDA and CDR2 is SQIVND (reference sequence). CDR3 DNA sequence: TGTGCCAGTAGTCAGGGGAGTAGGCAGCCCCAGCATTTT. Encoded protein: CASSQGSRQPQHF.

This chain connects TRBV6-1 to TRBJ2-5; 9 nucleotides agree with TRBD2. The CDR3 sequence is 14 residues long. V gave up 4 bases and J gave up 5 bases; unmatched junction bases: 5. Germline V gene lookup returns CDR1 MNHNS and CDR2 SASEGT. CDR3 nucleotide sequence: TGTGCCAGCAGTGGAGCGGGAGGCGGGGAGACCCAGTACTTC. The encoded protein is CASSGAGGGETQYF.

The genes are TRBV5-5 and TRBJ2-2; TRBD2 matches at 11 bases. This CDR3 contains 15 residues. Germline CDR1 is SGHKS and CDR2 is YYEKEE (reference sequence). V lost 7 bases, J lost 4 bases, and 6 bases stayed unmatched. CDR3 loop: CASVLGLAATGELFF. The CDR3, as DNA: TGTGCCAGCGTGCTGGGACTAGCGGCCACCGGGGAGCTGTTTTTT.

J is TRBJ2-2 and V is TRBV19; possible D gene TRBD1, 5 bases. The CDR3 covers 14 residues. The germline V gene has CDR1 LNHDA and CDR2 SQIVND (reference sequence). Trimming took off 4 bases at V and 2 bases at J, with 8 bases between the two ends. The CDR3 spells CASSTGFNTGELFF. The CDR3 DNA follows: TGTGCCAGTAGTACAGGGTTTAACACCGGGGAGCTGTTTTTT. The full variable domain, its missing parts supplied by reference TRBV19 and TRBJ2-2, is DGGITQSPKYLFRKEGQNVTLSCEQNLNHDAMYWYRQDPGQGLRLIYYSQIVNDFQKGDIAEGYSVSREKKESFPLTVTSAQKNPTAFYLCASSTGFNTGELFFGEGSRLTVL.

This clone appeared once. The rearrangement links TRBV2 to TRBJ2-1, with D possibly TRBD2 on 6 matching bases. The ends were cut back, 4 bases at V and 2 bases at J, with 12 bases in the middle. Looked up from germline, CDR1 is SNHLY and CDR2 is FYNNEI. This CDR3 has 15 amino acids. The CDR3 reads CASSGELAPYNEQFF. The CDR3, as DNA: TGTGCCAGCAGTGGAGAACTAGCCCCCTACAATGAGCAGTTCTTC.

This chain connects TRBV24-1 to TRBJ1-2, with D maybe TRBD1 (6 bases). Germline V lookup: CDR1 KGHDR, CDR2 SFDVKD. The CDR3 is made up of 15 amino acids. The V end was cut by 3 bases, the J end by 6 bases, with 16 bases between. The CDR3 loop is CATSDPNREGDGYTF. CDR3 in DNA: TGTGCCACCAGTGATCCCAACAGGGAGGGAGATGGCTACACCTTC.

CDR3 DNA sequence: TGTGCCAGCAGCCAAGATATAAAAGGCTACACCTTC. It yields the protein CASSQDIKGYTF. The rearrangement joins TRBV14 to TRBJ1-2, with unresolved D. The CDR3 is 12 amino acids. V dropped 0 bases and J dropped 8 bases, with 7 bases sitting between them. Germline V lookup: CDR1 SGHDN, CDR2 FVKESK.

The chain links TRBV7-9 to TRBJ1-2; D is perhaps TRBD1 (6 bases). Trimming took 0 bases from V and 8 from J, leaving 13 bases between them. In germline, CDR1 is SEHNR, CDR2 FQNEAQ (reference sequence). The CDR3 is made up of 14 amino acids. Here the CDR3 reads CASSLAQGLSGYTF. The CDR3 nucleotides are TGTGCCAGCAGCTTAGCACAGGGTTTGTCGGGCTACACCTTC.

V usage is TRBV28 and J usage is TRBJ2-7, with D tentatively TRBD2 (6 bases). The V gene's germline CDR1 is MDHEN and CDR2 SYDVKM. Trimming removed 8 bases at V and 2 bases at J, with 16 bases between. The CDR3 length is 14 residues. The CDR3 sequence: CASQEGSRPYEQYF. Here the CDR3 DNA reads TGTGCCAGCCAGGAGGGAAGCCGCCCCTACGAGCAGTACTTC.

This clone was picked up a small number of times. The chain employs TRBV11-3 and TRBJ2-1; 14 bases match TRBD2. The V segment lost 5 bases and the J segment 7 bases; nucleotides outside the gene matches: 7. The CDR3 has 16 amino acids. Germline CDR1 SGHNT, CDR2 YENEEA. CDR3 DNA: TGTGCCAGCAGCACGGGGACTAGCGGGAGTATTAATGAGCAGTTCTTC. It translates to CASSTGTSGSINEQFF.

The count of this clone is one. The V call is TRBV27, the J call TRBJ1-5, with TRBD1 matching 9 bases. V lost 2 bases and J lost 8; bases outside the gene matches: 16. Germline V gene lookup returns CDR1 MNHEY and CDR2 SMNVEV (reference sequence). The CDR3 consists of 18 residues. The CDR3 region has the DNA TGTGCCAGCAGTTTAAGGCCCCCTGGGACAGGGAGAAGAGAGCCCCAGCATTTT. Translation: CASSLRPPGTGRREPQHF.

The chain combines TRBV27 with TRBJ1-6; D may be TRBD1 (5 bases). In germline, CDR1 is MNHEY, CDR2 SMNVEV (reference sequence). This CDR3 region has 15 residues. V was pared by 2 bases and J by 10 bases, with 15 bases between. The CDR3 coding sequence is TGTGCCAGCAGTTTACGGCTTCAGGGTCACTCACCCCTCCACTTT. Translated, it gives CASSLRLQGHSPLHF.

This clone occurred once. The chain uses TRBV3-1 (or the pseudogene TRBV3-2) and TRBJ2-7, with 8 bases lining up with TRBD1. Germline CDR1 and CDR2: LGHDT and YNNKEL (reference sequence). The ends lost 4 bases at V and 6 bases at J; junction bases unmatched: 8. The CDR3 contains 14 residues. CDR3 coding DNA: TGTGCCAGCAGCCTCTGGACAGGGACGTTCGAGCAGTACTTC. Amino acid sequence: CASSLWTGTFEQYF.

The chain has TRBV2 and TRBJ2-2; 11 nucleotides match TRBD2. The CDR3 runs to 15 residues. Germline V gives CDR1 SNHLY, CDR2 FYNNEI. With 6 bases clipped from V and 2 bases from J, the junction kept 2 bases outside the gene matches. CDR3 region: CASSGTSGNTGELFF. CDR3 sequence (DNA): TGTGCCAGCAGCGGGACTAGCGGCAACACCGGGGAGCTGTTTTTT.